The T cell receptor beta chain under discussion was sequenced for a study of identical twins. Study-level points and caveats: High-abundance cord blood beta clonotypes had fewer insertions; memory repertoires showed none. Cross-sectional statistical analysis, not tracking of the same donors, underpinned the conclusions. For out-of-frame alpha sequences shared by twins, low generation probability was in excess. Excess twin sharing in beta out-of-frame sequences was weaker.

V shed 4 bases, J shed 3 bases, and the junction held 9 bases outside the gene matches. The CDR3 has 17 residues. Germline V CDR1 and CDR2: SGHRS, YFSETQ. One entry per CDR3 protein, called by TCRdb with MiXCR from the 5' RACE reads. The sample has around 340,000 distinct CDR3 sequences; roughly 10% are singletons. This clonotype was seen more than once but under ten times. The antigen remains undetermined. The chain recombines TRBV5-1 with TRBJ2-1, with TRBD2 matching 11 bases. The TCR sequence derives from a woman aged 45-59 years in good health. The sample consisted of naive T cells sorted from blood. The CDR3 sequence: CASSVKLAGEYYNEQFF. The CDR3 bases are TGCGCCAGCAGCGTAAAACTAGCGGGAGAATACTACAATGAGCAGTTCTTC.